This T cell receptor beta chain was retrieved from a study of cytomegalovirus exposure and HLA in healthy donors. Study findings and constraints: In a later analysis, HLA-associated TCR beta chains were more clonally expanded than equally common others. Three chains tied to CMV proved CMV antigen-specific in vitro. The study labeled fewer than 200 TCR beta chains cytomegalovirus-associated.

This clone has just a few counts. Its antigen is currently unknown. The CDR3 loop spans 19 amino acids. PCR employed 60 Vbeta and 13 Jbeta primers. Produced via immunoSEQ multiplex PCR; TCRdb's table is partial and in-frame only. The sample gives around 170,000 clones, 75% to 85% of which show up once; around 1.5% is in the top ten. The source of this sequence is a man aged 18-30 years in good health and CMV-seronegative. What was sequenced was PBMCs. The chain has TRBV21-1 and TRBJ2-2; the table's D gene call, TRBD2, was not cross checked with the DNA. TRBV21-1 is labeled a pseudogene. The CDR3 loop reads CASSKPFPTSGSCGGELFF. In DNA, the CDR3 is TGTGCCAGCAGCAAACCGTTCCCCACTAGCGGGAGCTGTGGCGGGGAGCTGTTTTTT.